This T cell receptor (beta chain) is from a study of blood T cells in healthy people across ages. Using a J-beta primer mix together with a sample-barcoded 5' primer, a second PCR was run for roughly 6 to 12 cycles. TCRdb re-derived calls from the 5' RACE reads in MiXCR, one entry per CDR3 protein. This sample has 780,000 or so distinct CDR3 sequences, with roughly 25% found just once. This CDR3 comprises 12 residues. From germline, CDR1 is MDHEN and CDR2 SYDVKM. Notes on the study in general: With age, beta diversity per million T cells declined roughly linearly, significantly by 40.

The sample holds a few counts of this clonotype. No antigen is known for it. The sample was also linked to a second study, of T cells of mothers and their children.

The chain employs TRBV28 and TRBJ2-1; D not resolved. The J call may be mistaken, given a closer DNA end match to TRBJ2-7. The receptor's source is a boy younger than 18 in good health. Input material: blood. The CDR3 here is CASSLTWVEQYF. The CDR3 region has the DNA TGTGCCAGCAGCCTAACTTGGGTGGAGCAGTACTTC.